The rows below give T cell receptor beta chains drawn from one sample of a study of CD8 T cells in ankylosing spondylitis. Using its own MiXCR run on the 5' RACE reads, TCRdb lists one record per CDR3 protein. The sample lists just under 550,000 distinct CDR3 sequences, roughly 12% occurring once. The sequenced sample was blood, either unsorted or a sorted T cell fraction (not recorded which). These TCRs come from a male donor with ankylosing spondylitis. Each CDR3 is given with its conserved first and last residue. The D gene is left open where the match is weak. Rows give clone size only sometimes, using once, few, many, or a class for an expanded clone.

abundance	j_gene	v_gene	d_gene	CDR3aa	CDR3nt
many	TRBJ2-4	TRBV20-1	NA	CSTPGQLAKNIQYF	TGCAGTACCCCGGGACAACTAGCCAAAAACATTCAGTACTTC
few	TRBJ2-5	TRBV5-4	NA	CASSLRTQGETQYF	TGTGCCAGCAGCTTAAGGACCCAAGGAGAGACCCAGTACTTC
few	TRBJ2-6	TRBV5-1	NA	CASSLDGMGSGANVLTF	TGCGCCAGCAGCTTGGATGGCATGGGCTCTGGGGCCAACGTCCTGACTTTC
NA	TRBJ2-3	TRBV24-1	TRBD1	CATGTGTGSTDTQYF	TGTGCCACCGGCACCGGGACAGGGAGCACAGATACGCAGTATTTT
NA	TRBJ2-1	TRBV20-1	TRBD2	CSARVGTSYNEQFF	TGCAGTGCTAGAGTAGGGACTAGCTACAATGAGCAGTTCTTC
NA	TRBJ2-5	TRBV5-1	NA	CASNIWGRQETQYF	TGCGCCAGCAACATTTGGGGGCGGCAAGAGACCCAGTACTTC
NA	TRBJ1-1	TRBV11-2	NA	CASSLVGAGTEAFF	TGTGCCAGCAGCTTAGTTGGTGCGGGCACTGAAGCTTTCTTT
NA	TRBJ2-7	TRBV27	NA	CASSLTPWGGGVEQYF	TGTGCCAGCAGCCTAACCCCGTGGGGGGGCGGGGTGGAGCAGTACTTC
NA	TRBJ2-1	TRBV18	NA	CASSPKDPGAGDNEQFF	TGTGCCAGCTCACCGAAAGATCCAGGGGCAGGGGACAATGAGCAGTTCTTC
NA	TRBJ2-3	TRBV6-1	TRBD2	CASRPSGRATDTQYF	TGTGCCAGCCGCCCTAGCGGGAGGGCCACAGATACGCAGTATTTT
few	TRBJ1-5	TRBV24-1	NA	CATSDGRGPQHF	TGTGCCACCAGTGACGGAAGGGGACCCCAGCATTTT
NA	TRBJ1-6	TRBV5-1	NA	CASSPRNTRDSPLHF	TGCGCCAGCAGTCCGCGCAACACTAGGGATTCACCCCTCCACTTT
NA	TRBJ2-7	TRBV20-1	NA	CSPFALTYEQYF	TGCAGCCCGTTTGCCCTGACCTACGAGCAGTACTTC
NA	TRBJ1-5	TRBV20-1	NA	CSARGAGREPQHF	TGCAGTGCTAGAGGGGCAGGGCGGGAGCCCCAGCATTTT
NA	TRBJ1-4	TRBV14	NA	CASSPHRSGSEKLFF	TGTGCCAGCAGCCCCCACCGGTCAGGGAGTGAAAAACTGTTTTTT
NA	TRBJ2-7	TRBV5-1	NA	CASSLRQSALSYEQYF	TGCGCCAGCAGCTTGCGGCAGAGTGCCCTCTCCTACGAGCAGTACTTC
few	TRBJ2-5	TRBV24-1	TRBD1	CATSDSAGGRMETQYF	TGTGCCACCAGTGATTCCGCAGGGGGCAGGATGGAGACCCAGTACTTC
few	TRBJ1-4	TRBV6-2/TRBV6-3	NA	CASRTVGDEKLFF	TGTGCCAGCCGGACAGTGGGCGATGAAAAACTGTTTTTT
NA	TRBJ2-7	TRBV27	TRBD1	CASSLWRGQGGYEQYF	TGTGCCAGCAGTTTATGGAGGGGACAGGGAGGCTACGAGCAGTACTTC